This T cell receptor beta chain was profiled in a study of cytomegalovirus exposure and HLA in healthy donors. Overall study findings and caveats: Evidence from a later analysis indicated that most CMV-associated TCR beta chains looked HLA-restricted.

The CDR3 covers 13 residues. With 4 bases clipped from V and 3 bases from J, the junction kept 2 bases outside the gene matches. Germline values: CDR1 SGHDN, CDR2 FVKESK. As concerns this clone: Its target is unknown.

PCR amplification relied on 60 Vbeta primers (plus 13 Jbeta primers). Libraries were prepared by immunoSEQ multiplex PCR; TCRdb keeps only in-frame clonotypes and omits some of them. The data hold about 92,000 clones, with 81% observed a single time. The chain has TRBV14 and TRBJ2-7; 8 nucleotides line up with TRBD1. This TCR came from a girl aged 2-15 years in good health and CMV-seropositive. Sequenced: PBMCs. This CDR3 reads CASSRQGSYEQYF. The CDR3 DNA is TGTGCCAGCAGCCGACAGGGGAGCTACGAGCAGTACTTC.